This note documents a single T cell receptor beta chain sequence. The germline V gene encodes CDR1 SGDLS and CDR2 YYNGEE. This CDR3 is built from 19 residues. V trimming: 0 bases; J trimming: 4 bases; junction bases outside the gene matches: 14. This entry comes from a study of shared clonotypes between healthy human individuals. Study overall: In total, the donors were a couple of women and a few men aged 18 to 49.

Selected positively for CCR7 and CD45RO-negative, naive CD8 cells excluded terminally differentiated effector memory CD45RA+ cells. Sequencing used immunoSEQ multiplex PCR; TCRdb keeps in-frame clones, though not all of them. The sample gives around 2,000,000 clones, under 95% of which show up once; approximately 1.7% is in the top ten. The chain has TRBV9 and TRBJ2-3, with TRBD2 matching over 10 bases. Sequenced sample: naive CD8+ T cells from PBMCs. This TCR came from a man between 18 and 29 years old in good health. Some clones in this sample may be carry-over from other donors' samples. The CDR3 here is CASSVEPGLAISQSDTQYF. Here the CDR3 DNA reads TGTGCCAGCAGCGTAGAGCCGGGACTAGCGATCAGCCAGTCAGATACGCAGTATTTT.